At least ten counts were recorded for the clone carrying this TCR beta chain. This sample's time point: technical triplicate 3. This sample stems from a study of neurological immune-mediated disorders. The CDR3 length is 15 residues. CDR1 and CDR2 (germline): MNHEY, SMNVEV (reference sequence). V lost 3 bases and J lost 0, with 10 bases in between. TCRdb recomputed calls from the 5' RACE reads with MiXCR, one row per CDR3 protein. This sample has nearly 45,000 distinct CDR3 sequences, with around a fifth found just once. This chain connects TRBV27 to TRBJ2-3; D call uncertain. This receptor was identified in a man between 60 and 75 years old with HTLV-1-associated myelopathy (HAM/TSP). Sequencing was carried out using PBMCs. The CDR3 DNA sequence: TGTGCCAGCAGTTTCTGGCTTACTAGCACAGATACGCAGTATTTT. Translation gives CASSFWLTSTDTQYF.